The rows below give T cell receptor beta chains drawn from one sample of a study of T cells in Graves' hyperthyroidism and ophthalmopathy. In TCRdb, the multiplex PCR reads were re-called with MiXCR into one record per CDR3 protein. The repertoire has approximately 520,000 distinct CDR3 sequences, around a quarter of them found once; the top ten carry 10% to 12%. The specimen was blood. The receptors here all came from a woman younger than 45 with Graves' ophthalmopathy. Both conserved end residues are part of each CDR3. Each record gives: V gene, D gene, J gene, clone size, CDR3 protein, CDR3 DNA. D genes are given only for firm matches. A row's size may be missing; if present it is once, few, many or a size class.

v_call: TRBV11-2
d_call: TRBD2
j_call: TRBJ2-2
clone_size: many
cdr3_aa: CASRTSGVTGELFF
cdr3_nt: TGTGCCAGCAGGACTAGCGGGGTCACCGGGGAGCTGTTTTTT

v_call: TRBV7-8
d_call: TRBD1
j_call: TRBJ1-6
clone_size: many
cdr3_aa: CASSPGQGSPLHF
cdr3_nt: TGTGCCAGCAGCCCTGGACAGGGCTCACCCCTCCACTTT

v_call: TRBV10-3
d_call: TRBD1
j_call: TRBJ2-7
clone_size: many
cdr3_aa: CATVGQGRDEQYF
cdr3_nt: TGTGCCACCGTTGGACAGGGACGGGACGAGCAGTACTTC

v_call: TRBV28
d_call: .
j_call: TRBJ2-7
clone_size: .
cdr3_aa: CASSPTSVLIEQYF
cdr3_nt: TGTGCCAGCAGTCCAACCTCGGTCCTCATAGAGCAGTACTTC

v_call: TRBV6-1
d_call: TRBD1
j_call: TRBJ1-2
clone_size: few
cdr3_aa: CASSGQGHDGYTF
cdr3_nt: TGTGCCAGCAGTGGACAGGGGCACGATGGCTACACCTTC

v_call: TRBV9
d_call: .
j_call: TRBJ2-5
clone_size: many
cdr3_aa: CASSVTSGVQETQYF
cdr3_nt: TGTGCCAGCAGCGTTACCAGCGGAGTCCAAGAGACCCAGTACTTC

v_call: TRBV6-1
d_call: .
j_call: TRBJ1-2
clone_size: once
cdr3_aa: CASSGKWEGSDGYTF
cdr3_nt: TGTGCCAGCAGTGGAAAATGGGAGGGGAGCGATGGCTACACCTTC

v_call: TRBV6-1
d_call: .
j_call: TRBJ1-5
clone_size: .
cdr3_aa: CASNGKQGGNNQPQHF
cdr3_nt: TGTGCCAGCAATGGAAAACAGGGTGGGAACAATCAGCCCCAGCATTTT

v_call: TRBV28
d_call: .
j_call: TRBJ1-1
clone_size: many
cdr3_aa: CASSSFFLHGENTEAFF
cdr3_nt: TGTGCCAGCAGTTCTTTCTTCCTACACGGGGAGAACACTGAAGCTTTCTTT

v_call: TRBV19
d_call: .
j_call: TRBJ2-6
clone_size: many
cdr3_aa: CASGEGGTGANVLTF
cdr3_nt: TGTGCCAGCGGTGAAGGGGGAACTGGGGCCAACGTCCTGACTTTC

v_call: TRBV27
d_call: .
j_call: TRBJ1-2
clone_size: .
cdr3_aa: CASSSTGLGYTF
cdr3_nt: TGTGCCAGCAGTTCCACAGGGCTTGGCTACACCTTC

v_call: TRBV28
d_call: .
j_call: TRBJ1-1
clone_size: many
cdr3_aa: CASRSSGPVNTEAFF
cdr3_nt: TGTGCCAGCAGGTCCAGCGGTCCGGTGAACACTGAAGCTTTCTTT

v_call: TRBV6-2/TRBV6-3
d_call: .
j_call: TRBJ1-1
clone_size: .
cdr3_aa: CASSHSTNTEAFF
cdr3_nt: TGTGCCAGCAGCCACAGTACGAACACTGAAGCTTTCTTT

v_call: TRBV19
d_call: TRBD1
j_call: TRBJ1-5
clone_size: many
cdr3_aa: CASSIGGQGVGGNQPQHF
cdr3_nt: TGTGCCAGTAGTATCGGGGGACAGGGAGTGGGAGGCAATCAGCCCCAGCATTTT

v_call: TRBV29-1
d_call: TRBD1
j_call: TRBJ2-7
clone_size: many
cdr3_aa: CSVEVGTETYEQYF
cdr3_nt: TGCAGCGTTGAAGTCGGGACAGAAACCTACGAGCAGTACTTC

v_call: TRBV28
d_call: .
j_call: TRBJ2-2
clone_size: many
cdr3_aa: CASSLLGAGELFF
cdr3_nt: TGTGCCAGCAGTCTTCTAGGTGCCGGGGAGCTGTTTTTT